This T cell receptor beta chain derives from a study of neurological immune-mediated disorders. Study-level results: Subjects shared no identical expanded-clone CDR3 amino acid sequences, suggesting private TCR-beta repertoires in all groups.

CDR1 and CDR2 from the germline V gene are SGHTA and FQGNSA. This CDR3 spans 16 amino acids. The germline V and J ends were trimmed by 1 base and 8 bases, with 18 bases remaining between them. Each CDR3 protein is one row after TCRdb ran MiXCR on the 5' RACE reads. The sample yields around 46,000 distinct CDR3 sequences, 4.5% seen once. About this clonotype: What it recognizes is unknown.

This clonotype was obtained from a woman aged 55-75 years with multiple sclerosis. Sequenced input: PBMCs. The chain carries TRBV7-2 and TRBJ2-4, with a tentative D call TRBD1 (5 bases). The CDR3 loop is CASSLGVAQGFDIQYF. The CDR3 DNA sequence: TGTGCCAGCAGCTTAGGTGTGGCGCAGGGTTTTGACATTCAGTACTTC.